Ten or more counts support the clone carrying this TCR beta chain. TCRdb's copy holds only in-frame clones and misses some; the assay was immunoSEQ multiplex PCR. This table holds about 1 million clones, under 80% found once. This sample stems from a study of shared clonotypes between healthy human individuals. Donors included only healthy HIV-negative adults lacking recent acute infections or vaccinations. This CDR3 contains 14 residues. Germline-derived CDR1 and CDR2 are SGHTA and FQGNSA. V shed 5 bases and J 9 bases; nucleotides not matched to a gene: 13. The TCR originated in a man between 18 and 35 years old in good health. Sequenced sample: memory CD4+ T cells sorted from blood. Subset indicated: CD45RA-negative fraction. The chain has TRBV7-2 and TRBJ2-7; 7 nucleotides agree with TRBD2. The CDR3 protein is CASSRKGLMPLQYF. CDR3 nucleotides: TGTGCCAGCAGCAGGAAGGGACTAATGCCCCTGCAGTACTTC.